This T cell receptor (beta chain) was found in a study of blood T cell repertoires in COVID-19. In the study overall: Acute and convalescent COVID-19 specimens originated in the United States, Italy and Spain. Sources were T cells, B-cell-depleted T cells, or PBMCs; the material itself was cDNA or gDNA.

The CDR3 is 13 amino acids. The ends were cut back, 1 base at V and 4 bases at J, with 8 bases in the middle. Germline V gene lookup returns CDR1 GTSNPN and CDR2 SVGIG (reference sequence). In the authors' methods: How many nucleated cells were present was estimated from reference gene primer amplification. The data were produced by immunoSEQ multiplex PCR, yet TCRdb's version contains in-frame clones alone and is incomplete. The DNA gave D and trimming, while V, J and clone size come from that table. The repertoire holds 25,000 to 40,000 clones, with 85% to 90% as singletons. The source of this sequence is a man in his sixties or seventies with active COVID-19. The specimen sequenced was peripheral blood. The V and J genes are TRBV30 and TRBJ1-5; D remains unclear. CDR3 nucleotide sequence: TGTGCCTGGAGTGCGGCGGGAAATCAGCCCCAGCATTTT. Amino acids: CAWSAAGNQPQHF.